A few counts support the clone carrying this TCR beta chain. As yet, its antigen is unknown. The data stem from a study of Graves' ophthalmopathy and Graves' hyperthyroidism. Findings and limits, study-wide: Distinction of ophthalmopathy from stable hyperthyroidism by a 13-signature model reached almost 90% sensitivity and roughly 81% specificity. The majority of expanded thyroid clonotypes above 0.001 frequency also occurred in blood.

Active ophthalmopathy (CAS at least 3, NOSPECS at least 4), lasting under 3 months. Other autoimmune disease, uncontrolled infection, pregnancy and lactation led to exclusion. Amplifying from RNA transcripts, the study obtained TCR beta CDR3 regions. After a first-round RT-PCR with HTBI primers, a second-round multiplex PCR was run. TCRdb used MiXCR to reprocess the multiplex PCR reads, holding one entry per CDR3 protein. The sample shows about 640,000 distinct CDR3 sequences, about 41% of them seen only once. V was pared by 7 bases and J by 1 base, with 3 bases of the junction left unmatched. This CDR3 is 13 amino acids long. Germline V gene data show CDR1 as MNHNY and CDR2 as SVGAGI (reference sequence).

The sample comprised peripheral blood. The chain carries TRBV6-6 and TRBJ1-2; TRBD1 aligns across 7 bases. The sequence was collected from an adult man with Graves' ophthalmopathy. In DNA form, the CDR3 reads TGTGCCAGCAATGACAGGGATAACTATGGCTACACCTTC. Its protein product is CASNDRDNYGYTF.